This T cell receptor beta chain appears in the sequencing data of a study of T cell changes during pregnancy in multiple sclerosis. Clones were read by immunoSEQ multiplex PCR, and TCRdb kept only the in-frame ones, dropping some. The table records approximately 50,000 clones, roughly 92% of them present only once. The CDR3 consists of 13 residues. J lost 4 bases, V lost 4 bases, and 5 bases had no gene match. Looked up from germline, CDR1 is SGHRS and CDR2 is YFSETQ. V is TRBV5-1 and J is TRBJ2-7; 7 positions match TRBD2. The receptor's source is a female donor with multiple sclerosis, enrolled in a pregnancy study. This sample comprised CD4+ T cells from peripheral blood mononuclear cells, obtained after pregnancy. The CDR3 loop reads CASSVEGLYEQYF. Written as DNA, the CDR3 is TGCGCCAGCAGCGTCGAGGGACTATACGAGCAGTACTTC.